This TCR beta chain is drawn from a study of graft-versus-host responses after intestinal transplantation. About the study: Recipients got multivisceral, liver-intestinal, or isolated intestinal transplants. All of the recipients had induction that used anti-thymocyte globulin, then tacrolimus and steroids for 2 to 3 years. Study results and limitations: Investigators detected GvH clones in recipient marrow, with some emerging earlier in ileum or blood. Early after transplant, HvG clones declined as circulating GvH clones peaked.

Germline V lookup: CDR1 MGHRA, CDR2 YSYEKL. Between the trimmed V and J ends, which lost 4 bases and 8 bases, there was a span of 14 bases. This CDR3 is built from 14 residues. Libraries were prepared by immunoSEQ multiplex PCR; TCRdb keeps only in-frame clonotypes and omits some of them. The data contain about 90,000 clones, 88% of them singletons. With regard to this clone: The target antigen is unknown.

The chain couples TRBV4-1 to TRBJ1-4; D is unclear. The starting material was unstimulated CD4+ T cells sorted from spleen or lymph node cells, obtained before transplant. The origin of this receptor is a human donor who was the organ donor for an intestinal transplant. The CDR3 coding sequence is TGCGCCAGCAGCCCCCGGGTAATTGGGGAAAAACTGTTTTTT. It is translated as CASSPRVIGEKLFF.